Presented here are 20 T cell receptor beta chains from one specimen sequenced in a study of graft-versus-host responses after intestinal transplantation. Produced via immunoSEQ multiplex PCR; TCRdb's table is partial and in-frame only. The sample has about 14,000 clones, about 33% seen once; the top ten hold roughly 2%. Irradiated stimulators labeled with violet dye, about 200,000 in number, were plated with about 200,000 CFSE-labeled responders. This material consisted of alloreactive CD8+ T cells from a mixed lymphocyte reaction culture, taken before intestinal transplant. Subset in this sample: CFSE-low proliferating T cells sorted from roughly six-day pre-transplant mixed lymphocyte reaction (GvH or HvG direction). The receptor source for this set is a human patient who received an intestinal transplant.

This clone was seen a few times. The CDR3 coding sequence is TGCGCCAGCAGTTGGACAGGCACAGATACGCAGTATTTT. Residues: CASSWTGTDTQYF. This sequence joins TRBV5-1 and TRBJ2-3; D is possibly TRBD1 (6 bases). CDR1 and CDR2 (germline): SGHRS, YFSETQ. The V end was cut by 5 bases, the J end by 1 base, with 8 bases between. The CDR3 is 13 amino acids.

This clone was observed a handful of times. The gene calls are TRBV11-2 and TRBJ2-3; 7 bases line up with TRBD2. Germline V lookup: CDR1 SGHAT, CDR2 FQNNGV. V dropped 0 bases and J dropped 1; count of bases not matched to a gene: 4. CDR3 length: 16 residues. The CDR3 spells CASSLDPAGGTDTQYF. The CDR3 region has the DNA TGTGCCAGCAGCTTAGATCCGGCGGGAGGCACAGATACGCAGTATTTT.

This clone was picked up a small number of times. J is TRBJ2-3 and V is TRBV7-8; weak D call: TRBD2 (6 bases). There are 17 residues in the CDR3. V gave up 5 bases and J gave up 2 bases, with 20 bases separating them. CDR1 and CDR2 (germline): SGHVS, FQNEAQ. The CDR3 DNA is TGTGCCAGCAGCCCGCGGGACTTTTCCTTCCCCACAGATACGCAGTATTTT. Protein sequence: CASSPRDFSFPTDTQYF.

This clone came up a few times. The chain joins TRBV30 to TRBJ2-1; possibly TRBD2 for D (6 bases). The germline V and J ends were trimmed by 5 bases and 2 bases, with 13 bases remaining between them. CDR1 and CDR2 from the germline V gene are GTSNPN and SVGIG (reference sequence). CDR3 size: 14 residues. CDR3 sequence reads: CAWDPGLPYNEQFF. CDR3 nucleotide sequence: TGTGCCTGGGATCCGGGACTCCCCTACAATGAGCAGTTCTTC. Filled out from reference TRBV30 and TRBJ2-1, the complete variable domain reads SQTIHQWPATLVQPVGSPLSLECTVEGTSNPNLYWYRQAAGRGLQLLFYSVGIGQISSEVPQNLSASRPQDRQFILSSKKLLLSDSGFYLCAWDPGLPYNEQFFGPGTRLTVL.

The rearrangement links TRBV11-2 to TRBJ1-2; tentatively, D is TRBD1 (6 bases). Looked up from germline, CDR1 is SGHAT and CDR2 is FQNNGV. Trimming took 3 bases from V and 3 from J, leaving 17 bases between them. CDR3 length: 16 residues. The CDR3 sequence is CASSFYYREGDYGYTF. The CDR3, as DNA: TGTGCCAGCAGCTTCTACTACAGGGAGGGGGACTATGGCTACACCTTC.

This chain connects TRBV5-1 to TRBJ2-5, with a weak D call TRBD2 (6 bases). The V gene lost 4 bases and the J gene lost 3 bases, with 13 bases spanning the gap. CDR1 is SGHRS, CDR2 YFSETQ, per germline. This CDR3 comprises 14 residues. CDR3 bases: TGCGCCAGCAGCGCGGCGGGATTGGAAGAGACCCAGTACTTC. Encoded protein: CASSAAGLEETQYF.

This clone was seen only a few times. V usage is TRBV27 and J usage is TRBJ1-2; TRBD1 agrees at 7 bases. Germline CDR1 and CDR2: MNHEY and SMNVEV (reference sequence). V lost 4 bases to trimming and J lost 8 bases; unmatched junction nucleotides: 7. CDR3 length: 13 residues. The CDR3 loop is CASSSTGLGGYTF. The DNA of the CDR3 is TGTGCCAGCAGTTCGACAGGGCTTGGGGGCTACACCTTC.

This chain joins TRBV29-1 and TRBJ1-2; D perhaps matches TRBD1 (5 bases). The CDR3 is 10 residues long. The V gene lost 6 bases and the J gene lost 5 bases, with 7 bases spanning the gap. Germline V lookup: CDR1 SQVTM, CDR2 ANQGSEA. In nucleotides, the CDR3 is TGCAGCGTACCAGGGTATGGCTACACCTTC. It specifies CSVPGYGYTF.

This clone occurred a few times. The V call is TRBV7-8, the J call TRBJ2-7, with D maybe TRBD1 (6 bases). V was clipped by 1 base and J by 7 bases, with 17 bases between them. The germline V gene has CDR1 SGHVS and CDR2 FQNEAQ. This CDR3 spans 15 amino acids. The CDR3 protein is CASSLVRTVDWEQYF. CDR3 nucleotides: TGTGCCAGCAGCTTAGTTAGGACAGTTGATTGGGAGCAGTACTTC.

The rearrangement links TRBV5-5 to TRBJ2-6; maybe TRBD2 (5 bases). V lost 0 bases, J lost 4 bases, and 8 bases lay in between. This CDR3 is 15 amino acids long. CDR1 and CDR2 (germline): SGHKS, YYEKEE (reference sequence). This CDR3 reads CASSLGAAGANVLTF. The CDR3 coding sequence is TGTGCCAGCAGCTTGGGAGCGGCGGGGGCCAACGTCCTGACTTTC.

This clone was seen a few times. The chain's CDR3 is CASRYLAGQGTDTQYF. The DNA for the CDR3 is TGTGCCAGCAGGTATCTAGCGGGACAGGGCACAGATACGCAGTATTTT. The gene calls are TRBV11-2 and TRBJ2-3; TRBD2 is a possible D gene (9 bases). Trimming pared 6 bases from V and 1 base from J, leaving 17 bases between. This CDR3 is 16 amino acids long. Germline V gene sequence: CDR1 SGHAT, CDR2 FQNNGV.

V is TRBV29-1 and J is TRBJ1-3; the match to TRBD1 covers 7 bases. The CDR3 contains 13 residues. The ends lost 7 bases at V and 1 base at J; junction bases unmatched: 4. Germline-derived CDR1 and CDR2 are SQVTM and ANQGSEA. The CDR3 nucleotides are TGCAGCGCCTTGACAGGGTCTGGAAACACCATATATTTT. Encoded protein: CSALTGSGNTIYF.

The CDR3 here is CASSAGQGANEQYF. The CDR3 region has the DNA TGTGCCAGCAGCGCCGGACAGGGGGCCAACGAGCAGTACTTC. The genes are TRBV9 and TRBJ2-7; TRBD1 matches at 11 bases. In germline, CDR1 is SGDLS, CDR2 YYNGEE. The CDR3 contains 14 residues. Trimming at V came to 3 bases and at J to 5 bases, leaving 4 bases not matched to a gene.

J is TRBJ2-6 and V is TRBV5-8; D is possibly TRBD2 (5 bases). The CDR3 sequence is 15 residues long. Germline V gives CDR1 SGHTS, CDR2 YDEGEE. V gave up 7 bases and J gave up 2 bases, with 13 bases separating them. CDR3 nucleotide sequence: TGTGCCAGCTGTATTCGGGGAACTGGGGCCAACGTCCTGACTTTC. This sequence encodes CASCIRGTGANVLTF.

The chain couples TRBV7-2 to TRBJ2-5; 7 bases fit TRBD2. The junction had 1 base not matched to a gene; V was cut back by 6 bases and J by 3 bases. Germline V gene sequence: CDR1 SGHTA, CDR2 FQGNSA. The CDR3 totals 12 residues. The chain's CDR3 is CASRSGEETQYF. CDR3 DNA sequence: TGTGCCAGCAGGAGCGGGGAAGAGACCCAGTACTTC.

The chain employs TRBV4-3 and TRBJ1-6; TRBD1 is a possible D gene (5 bases). The length of the CDR3 is 15 residues. Trimming took off 0 bases at V and 7 bases at J, with 10 bases between the two ends. Looked up from germline, CDR1 is LGHNA and CDR2 is YSLEER. CDR3 sequence reads: CASSQDRAGNSPLHF. The DNA for the CDR3 is TGCGCCAGCAGCCAAGATCGGGCAGGGAATTCACCCCTCCACTTT.

A few counts support this clone. The CDR3 region has the DNA TGCGCCAGCAGCCAAGAATCAGATGGGACAGTCTCCTACGAGCAGTACTTC. Amino acid sequence: CASSQESDGTVSYEQYF. This sequence joins TRBV4-3 and TRBJ2-7, with 7 bases lining up with TRBD1. Unmatched junction bases numbered 8, after V lost 0 bases and J lost 0 bases. The CDR3 covers 17 residues. CDR1 and CDR2 (germline): LGHNA, YSLEER.

The genes are TRBV5-1 and TRBJ2-1, with a weak D call TRBD1 (6 bases). The germline gives CDR1 SGHRS, CDR2 YFSETQ. V gave up 7 bases and J gave up 3 bases, with 17 bases separating them. The CDR3 loop spans 15 amino acids. CDR3 protein: CASGNRDTDYNEQFF. CDR3 nucleotide sequence: TGCGCCAGCGGAAACCGGGACACCGACTACAATGAGCAGTTCTTC. The full variable domain, its missing parts supplied by reference TRBV5-1 and TRBJ2-1, is KAGVTQTPRYLIKTRGQQVTLSCSPISGHRSVSWYQQTPGQGLQFLFEYFSETQRNKGNFPGRFSGRQFSNSRSEMNVSTLELGDSALYLCASGNRDTDYNEQFFGPGTRLTVL.

The table lists this clone with a few counts. The chain is built from TRBV11-2 and TRBJ1-2; the D gene is possibly TRBD1 (6 bases). V was pared by 2 bases and J by 2 bases, with 9 bases between. CDR1 is SGHAT, CDR2 FQNNGV, per germline. CDR3 size: 14 residues. CDR3 loop: CASSLHQGNYGYTF. CDR3 bases: TGTGCCAGCAGCTTACATCAGGGGAACTATGGCTACACCTTC.

The chain recombines TRBV10-1 with TRBJ2-3; 9 bases agree with TRBD1. CDR3 length: 14 residues. J lost 12 bases, V lost 7 bases, and 14 bases had no gene match. Germline assignment: CDR1 WNHNN and CDR2 SYGVQD (reference sequence). The CDR3, as DNA: TGCGCCAGCAAGGGGACAGGGATCGAGTCACCCCAGTATTTT. It specifies CASKGTGIESPQYF.